The 24 T cell receptor beta chains reported below all come from one sample, sequenced in a study of CD8+ T cells in alopecia areata. As to treatment: oral pan-JAK inhibitor, 5-10 mg twice daily. Sequencing templates came from extracted RNA that was reverse transcribed into cDNA. Some clones are missing from TCRdb's copy, which holds only in-frame ones; the method was immunoSEQ multiplex PCR. The repertoire holds under 300,000 clones, with 60% as singletons. The sample in question was CD4+ T cells sorted from blood, obtained at week 52, from a patient treated with tofacitinib. These receptors were obtained from a human donor with alopecia areata.

This clone turned up a few times. This sequence joins TRBV21-1 and TRBJ1-5. TRBV21-1 is given as a pseudogene. The CDR3 loop spans 12 amino acids. CDR3 bases: TGTGCCAGCCCGGGGGGAGGACTCACCCAGCATTTT. Protein product: CASPGGGLTQHF.

The genes are TRBV10-3 and TRBJ2-5; no reliable D call. This CDR3 comprises 12 residues. Trimming shortened V by 2 bases and J by 3 bases, and 4 bases separated the two germline ends. In germline, CDR1 is ENHRY, CDR2 SYGVKD. The CDR3 loop is CAISETEETQYF. DNA of the CDR3: TGTGCCATCAGTGAGACGGAAGAGACCCAGTACTTC.

The rearrangement links TRBV7-2 to TRBJ2-3; the D is unclear. Germline lookup yields CDR1 SGHTA and CDR2 FQGNSA. This CDR3 is 14 amino acids long. Trimming cost V 0 bases and J 0 bases, with 4 bases left between them. The CDR3: CASSLAGSTDTQYF. The CDR3 bases are TGTGCCAGCAGCTTAGCGGGGAGCACAGATACGCAGTATTTT.

V is TRBV11-2 and J is TRBJ2-3; D uncertain. V was clipped by 1 base and J by 0 bases, with 11 bases between them. Per the germline V gene, CDR1 is SGHAT and CDR2 is FQNNGV. There are 16 residues in the CDR3. The DNA of the CDR3 is TGTGCCAGCAGCTTAGTATTTACAGCTAGCACAGATACGCAGTATTTT. It encodes CASSLVFTASTDTQYF.

In its sample, this clone was seen a few times. V gene TRBV30 combines with J gene TRBJ1-1; possibly TRBD1 for D (6 bases). CDR1 is GTSNPN and CDR2 is SVGIG in the germline V gene (reference sequence). Trimming cost V 2 bases and J 10 bases, with 14 bases left between them. The CDR3 covers 12 residues. DNA of the CDR3: TGTGCCTGGAGTACAAGGGACACTCGAGCTTTCTTT. Its protein product is CAWSTRDTRAFF.

The chain links TRBV5-1 to TRBJ2-5; D is possibly TRBD2 (6 bases). The CDR3 loop spans 14 amino acids. Per germline, CDR1 SGHRS and CDR2 YFSETQ. The V and J ends lost 0 bases and 0 bases respectively, with 6 bases between them. The CDR3 DNA reads as TGCGCCAGCAGCTTGGCGGGGGACCAAGAGACCCAGTACTTC. Residues: CASSLAGDQETQYF.

About this clone: This may come from a read error, since a much larger clone is one base off. The CDR3: CASSERGRSNQPQHF. CDR3 nucleotide sequence: TGTGCCAGCAGTGAGAGGGGCCGGTCCAATCAGCCCCAGCATTTT. The chain joins TRBV6-1 to TRBJ1-5, with D perhaps TRBD1 (5 bases). With 3 bases removed from V and 3 bases from J, the gap between germline ends came to 12 bases. The CDR3 loop spans 15 amino acids. CDR1 MNHNS and CDR2 SASEGT come from the germline V gene.

Remarks on this clone: Other DNA sequences in the same sample also yield this CDR3. The J gene is TRBJ1-4, the V gene TRBV25-1; TRBD1 matches at 9 bases. The junction had 4 bases not matched to a gene; V was cut back by 1 base and J by 7 bases. This CDR3 is 15 amino acids long. In germline, CDR1 is MGHDK, CDR2 SYGVNS. In nucleotides, the CDR3 is TGTGCCAGCAGTGAATGGGGACAGGGAAGTGAAAAACTGTTTTTT. Protein: CASSEWGQGSEKLFF.

This clone was counted only a few times. The chain employs TRBV4-1 and TRBJ2-2; D is undetermined. The CDR3 has 17 amino acids. Germline-derived CDR1 and CDR2 are MGHRA and YSYEKL. The ends were cut back, 4 bases at V and 7 bases at J, with 22 bases in the middle. This CDR3 reads CASSLQDLIGVGGELFF. In nucleotides, the CDR3 is TGCGCCAGCAGCCTACAAGATCTAATAGGCGTCGGCGGGGAGCTGTTTTTT.

This clone was seen a single time. The chain employs TRBV14 and TRBJ2-4; D is unclear. CDR3 length: 13 residues. Germline loops: CDR1 SGHDN, CDR2 FVKESK. Deletions cut 4 bases from V and 7 bases from J, with 11 bases between. The CDR3 loop is CASSLSNWNIQYF. The DNA for the CDR3 is TGTGCCAGCAGCCTTTCGAATTGGAACATTCAGTACTTC.

A few counts support this clone. The chain couples TRBV30 to TRBJ2-7, with D maybe TRBD1 (5 bases). V lost 3 bases, J lost 1 base, and 13 bases lay in between. Germline lookup yields CDR1 GTSNPN and CDR2 SVGIG (reference sequence). The CDR3 loop spans 14 amino acids. The CDR3 bases are TGTGCCTGGAGGGGGCGACAGTTTTCCTACGAGCAGTACTTC. This sequence encodes CAWRGRQFSYEQYF.

The rearrangement joins TRBV12-5 to TRBJ1-1; maybe TRBD1 (5 bases). V lost 4 bases and J 3 bases, leaving 12 bases between the germline ends. CDR1 is LGHNT, CDR2 FRNRAP, per germline. The CDR3 has 14 residues. CDR3 protein: CASGSGRRDTEAFF. The CDR3 bases are TGTGCTAGTGGTTCGGGACGGAGGGACACTGAAGCTTTCTTT.

The chain combines TRBV1 with TRBJ1-5. TRBV1 constitutes a pseudogene. The CDR3 is 14 residues long. CDR3 nucleotides: TGCACCAGCAGCGAAGAGAAGGCTAATCAGCCCCAGCATTTT. Translation: CTSSEEKANQPQHF.

The V gene is TRBV30, the J gene TRBJ2-6; TRBD2 is a possible D gene (6 bases). This CDR3 is built from 19 residues. The V end lost 3 bases, the J end lost 4 bases, and 25 bases lay between the germline ends. Germline CDR1 GTSNPN, CDR2 SVGIG (reference sequence). The CDR3 sequence: CAWSRGMGRALAGANVLTF. In DNA, the CDR3 is TGTGCCTGGAGCCGGGGGATGGGACGGGCTCTGGCCGGGGCCAACGTCCTGACTTTC.

This chain links TRBV5-1 with TRBJ2-5; D remains ambiguous. Germline loops: CDR1 SGHRS, CDR2 YFSETQ. V gave up 0 bases and J gave up 1 base, with 10 bases separating them. CDR3 length: 15 residues. CDR3 DNA: TGCGCCAGCAGCTTGGTCGGGCACAGCCAAGAGACCCAGTACTTC. Its translation is CASSLVGHSQETQYF. Combining the CDR3 with reference TRBV5-1 and TRBJ2-5 gives the whole variable domain KAGVTQTPRYLIKTRGQQVTLSCSPISGHRSVSWYQQTPGQGLQFLFEYFSETQRNKGNFPGRFSGRQFSNSRSEMNVSTLELGDSALYLCASSLVGHSQETQYFGPGTRLLVL.

DNA of the CDR3: TGCGCCAGCAGCGGTGTGGGGGCGAACACCGGGGAGCTGTTTTTT. It translates to CASSGVGANTGELFF. J is TRBJ2-2 and V is TRBV5-1, with D perhaps assigned TRBD1 or TRBD2 (5 bases each). V shed 4 bases and J shed 0 bases, with 10 bases lying between them. Germline CDR1 SGHRS, CDR2 YFSETQ. The CDR3 extends over 15 amino acids.

As to this clone: Other DNA sequences in this specimen translate into the identical CDR3. The CDR3 nucleotides are TGCAGCGTTGTTAGGGGACCAGATACGCAGTATTTT. Translated: CSVVRGPDTQYF. The rearrangement joins TRBV29-1 to TRBJ2-3; D tentatively reads TRBD1 or TRBD2 (5 bases each). CDR3 length: 12 amino acids. Trimming shortened V by 4 bases and J by 4 bases, and 9 bases separated the two germline ends. CDR1 and CDR2 (germline): SQVTM, ANQGSEA.

Concerning this clone: Other nucleotide sequences from this sample produce the same CDR3. The chain joins TRBV29-1 to TRBJ2-3; unclear D gene. CDR3 length: 11 residues. Deletions cut 1 base from V and 1 base from J, with 0 bases between. Germline CDR1 is SQVTM and CDR2 is ANQGSEA. CDR3 sequence: CSVEGTDTQYF. CDR3 bases: TGCAGCGTTGAAGGCACAGATACGCAGTATTTT.

The chain carries TRBV29-1 and TRBJ2-1; D is undetermined. V was trimmed by 6 bases and J by 9 bases, leaving 12 bases between them. This CDR3 spans 11 amino acids. Germline CDR1 is SQVTM and CDR2 is ANQGSEA. CDR3 sequence: CSVLSSSEQFF. The CDR3 coding sequence is TGCAGCGTCCTAAGCAGTAGTGAGCAGTTCTTC.

This clone was seen only a few times. The chain is built from TRBV4-3 and TRBJ2-5, with D tentatively TRBD1 or TRBD2 (5 bases each). Germline loops: CDR1 LGHNA, CDR2 YSLEER. The CDR3 consists of 14 residues. V lost 1 base and J lost 6, with 12 bases in between. The CDR3 spells CASSQVSGTQTQYF. The DNA of the CDR3 is TGCGCCAGCAGCCAAGTTTCGGGGACGCAGACCCAGTACTTC.

The chain recombines TRBV2 with TRBJ2-4; D is perhaps TRBD1 (5 bases). Germline V CDR1 and CDR2: SNHLY, FYNNEI. V lost 2 bases, J lost 7 bases, and 18 bases lay in between. The CDR3 spans 16 residues. CDR3: CASSEIGRALGNIQYF. Written as DNA, the CDR3 is TGTGCCAGCAGTGAAATCGGCAGGGCTCTTGGGAACATTCAGTACTTC.

This clone was observed a handful of times. CDR3 amino acids: CASGGGPRQPQHF. DNA for the CDR3: TGTGCCAGCGGCGGGGGACCTCGGCAGCCCCAGCATTTT. V and J are TRBV2 and TRBJ1-5, with a possible D match to TRBD1 (5 bases). The CDR3 has 13 amino acids. The germline V gene has CDR1 SNHLY and CDR2 FYNNEI. V lost 8 bases to trimming and J lost 7 bases, with 15 bases between them.

This clone occurred a few times. The chain recombines TRBV23-1 with TRBJ2-7; D remains ambiguous. TRBV23-1 is an ORF, and what it does is uncertain. V was clipped by 1 base and J by 3 bases, with 4 bases between them. This CDR3 is 12 amino acids long. The CDR3 loop reads CASSQWDYEQYF. Here the CDR3 DNA reads TGCGCCAGCAGTCAATGGGACTACGAGCAGTACTTC.

V usage is TRBV27 and J usage is TRBJ1-2, with TRBD1 matching 7 bases. The CDR3 spans 18 residues. V dropped 6 bases and J dropped 3; count of bases not matched to a gene: 19. The germline V gene has CDR1 MNHEY and CDR2 SMNVEV (reference sequence). The CDR3 coding sequence is TGTGCCAGCAGCTACCTTGGGTTCGGGGGACAGCACTACTATGGCTACACCTTC. This sequence encodes CASSYLGFGGQHYYGYTF.